The rows below give T cell receptor beta chains drawn from one sample of a study of regulatory T cells in long-lasting Graves disease. TCRdb processed the multiplex PCR reads anew with MiXCR; each CDR3 protein has one entry. The repertoire holds 400,000 to 500,000 distinct CDR3 sequences, with approximately 16% as singletons. The data were also submitted as part of a second study, on T cells in Graves' hyperthyroidism and ophthalmopathy.

The input for sequencing was peripheral blood mononuclear cells (PBMCs), taken at new diagnosis, from a patient treated with antithyroid drugs. The source is a woman between 18 and 29 years old with Graves disease. CDR3s include the opening cysteine and the closing phenylalanine or tryptophan. Fields, in order: D gene, CDR3 length, V gene, clone size, J gene, CDR3 protein, CDR3 DNA. The D gene is left open where the match is weak. For some rows the clone size is stated as once, few or many, or as a class when expanded; others skip it.

d_gene: .; len: 14; v_gene: TRBV24-1; abundance: .; j_gene: TRBJ2-3; CDR3aa: CATSERGQRDTQYF; CDR3nt: TGTGCCACCAGTGAACGTGGACAGAGGGATACGCAGTATTTT
d_gene: .; len: 13; v_gene: TRBV27; abundance: many; j_gene: TRBJ2-7; CDR3aa: CASSPNLGYEQYF; CDR3nt: TGTGCCAGCAGTCCCAACCTCGGGTACGAGCAGTACTTC
d_gene: .; len: 15; v_gene: TRBV9; abundance: .; j_gene: TRBJ2-2; CDR3aa: CASSKQRVGTGELFF; CDR3nt: TGTGCCAGCAGCAAGCAGCGCGTCGGCACCGGGGAGCTGTTTTTT
d_gene: .; len: 15; v_gene: TRBV28; abundance: many; j_gene: TRBJ2-7; CDR3aa: CASRLGGGNSYEQYF; CDR3nt: TGTGCCAGCAGACTCGGTGGCGGGAACTCCTACGAGCAGTACTTC
d_gene: .; len: 12; v_gene: TRBV2; abundance: .; j_gene: TRBJ2-5; CDR3aa: CASTTSGETQYF; CDR3nt: TGTGCCAGCACAACCAGTGGGGAGACCCAGTACTTC
d_gene: .; len: 15; v_gene: TRBV2; abundance: many; j_gene: TRBJ2-2; CDR3aa: CASRISGLRTGELFF; CDR3nt: TGTGCCAGCAGGATCTCAGGGCTGAGGACCGGGGAGCTGTTTTTT
d_gene: .; len: 15; v_gene: TRBV28; abundance: many; j_gene: TRBJ2-3; CDR3aa: CASSGAESSTDTQYF; CDR3nt: TGTGCCAGCAGCGGGGCGGAGAGTAGCACAGATACGCAGTATTTT
d_gene: .; len: 12; v_gene: TRBV20-1; abundance: many; j_gene: TRBJ2-7; CDR3aa: CSARDDTTEQYF; CDR3nt: TGCAGTGCTAGAGATGACACGACTGAGCAGTACTTC
d_gene: .; len: 18; v_gene: TRBV6-5; abundance: many; j_gene: TRBJ2-3; CDR3aa: CASSYSGAGAFTTDTQYF; CDR3nt: TGTGCCAGCAGTTACTCCGGGGCAGGGGCGTTCACCACAGATACGCAGTATTTT
d_gene: TRBD1; len: 12; v_gene: TRBV18; abundance: many; j_gene: TRBJ2-1; CDR3aa: CASSRTGTGQFF; CDR3nt: TGTGCCAGCTCACGGACAGGGACTGGGCAGTTCTTC
d_gene: .; len: 15; v_gene: TRBV5-1; abundance: .; j_gene: TRBJ2-5; CDR3aa: CASSVQTGRGETQYF; CDR3nt: TGCGCCAGCAGCGTTCAAACAGGGCGAGGAGAGACCCAGTACTTC
d_gene: .; len: 16; v_gene: TRBV5-1; abundance: many; j_gene: TRBJ1-1; CDR3aa: CASSSRTNNKNTEAFF; CDR3nt: TGCGCCAGCAGCTCCCGGACAAACAATAAGAACACTGAAGCTTTCTTT
d_gene: .; len: 12; v_gene: TRBV20-1; abundance: few; j_gene: TRBJ2-1; CDR3aa: CSESLKNNEQFF; CDR3nt: TGCAGTGAAAGCCTTAAAAACAATGAGCAGTTCTTC
d_gene: .; len: 15; v_gene: TRBV7-8; abundance: .; j_gene: TRBJ2-3; CDR3aa: CASQPYGEGADTQYF; CDR3nt: TGTGCCAGCCAACCATACGGTGAGGGGGCAGATACGCAGTATTTT
d_gene: .; len: 14; v_gene: TRBV7-8; abundance: many; j_gene: TRBJ2-5; CDR3aa: CASSLMDRLETQYF; CDR3nt: TGTGCCAGCAGCTTAATGGACCGGCTGGAGACCCAGTACTTC
d_gene: TRBD1; len: 17; v_gene: TRBV24-1; abundance: few; j_gene: TRBJ2-2; CDR3aa: CATSDLKGQGNTGELFF; CDR3nt: TGTGCCACCAGTGATTTGAAGGGACAGGGAAACACCGGGGAGCTGTTTTTT
d_gene: .; len: 15; v_gene: TRBV10-3; abundance: many; j_gene: TRBJ2-7; CDR3aa: CAISESSSGTYEQYF; CDR3nt: TGTGCCATCAGTGAGTCTAGTAGCGGAACCTACGAGCAGTACTTC
d_gene: TRBD2; len: 23; v_gene: TRBV6-5; abundance: once; j_gene: TRBJ2-3; CDR3aa: CASSYPRVTRTSGRPSHTDTQYF; CDR3nt: TGTGCCAGCAGTTATCCGAGGGTAACGAGGACTAGCGGGAGACCGTCCCACACAGATACGCAGTATTTT
d_gene: TRBD2; len: 15; v_gene: TRBV2; abundance: .; j_gene: TRBJ2-2; CDR3aa: CANTRAGEGTGELFF; CDR3nt: TGTGCCAACACTCGGGCGGGAGAGGGCACCGGGGAGCTGTTTTTT
d_gene: TRBD2; len: 15; v_gene: TRBV27; abundance: many; j_gene: TRBJ2-1; CDR3aa: CASSFGTSGRNEQFF; CDR3nt: TGTGCCAGCAGCTTCGGGACTAGCGGGCGCAATGAGCAGTTCTTC
d_gene: .; len: 14; v_gene: TRBV5-1; abundance: .; j_gene: TRBJ2-1; CDR3aa: CASSWGGASNEQFF; CDR3nt: TGCGCCAGCAGCTGGGGGGGGGCGAGTAATGAGCAGTTCTTC
d_gene: .; len: 13; v_gene: TRBV6-1; abundance: .; j_gene: TRBJ2-7; CDR3aa: CASSKQGGDEQYF; CDR3nt: TGTGCCAGCAGTAAACAGGGGGGGGACGAGCAGTACTTC
d_gene: TRBD2; len: 14; v_gene: TRBV20-1; abundance: many; j_gene: TRBJ2-1; CDR3aa: CSATGTSFSNEQFF; CDR3nt: TGCAGTGCTACCGGGACTAGCTTTTCAAATGAGCAGTTCTTC
d_gene: TRBD2; len: 15; v_gene: TRBV28; abundance: few; j_gene: TRBJ2-7; CDR3aa: CASNMGLASTYEQYF; CDR3nt: TGTGCCAGCAACATGGGACTAGCGAGTACCTACGAGCAGTACTTC
d_gene: TRBD2; len: 15; v_gene: TRBV5-1; abundance: .; j_gene: TRBJ2-1; CDR3aa: CASSLFGRAVDEQFF; CDR3nt: TGCGCCAGCAGCTTGTTCGGGAGGGCCGTTGATGAGCAGTTCTTC
d_gene: .; len: 15; v_gene: TRBV12-3/TRBV12-4; abundance: many; j_gene: TRBJ2-7; CDR3aa: CASSPGTYRSYEQYF; CDR3nt: TGTGCCAGCAGTCCCGGGACTTATCGCTCCTACGAGCAGTACTTC
d_gene: .; len: 15; v_gene: TRBV27; abundance: few; j_gene: TRBJ1-4; CDR3aa: CASSRSLAGSEKLFF; CDR3nt: TGTGCCAGCAGTCGGTCCTTGGCGGGGAGCGAAAAACTGTTTTTT
d_gene: .; len: 12; v_gene: TRBV9; abundance: few; j_gene: TRBJ1-1; CDR3aa: CASSVAGGEAFF; CDR3nt: TGTGCCAGCAGCGTAGCGGGGGGAGAAGCTTTCTTT
d_gene: TRBD2; len: 14; v_gene: TRBV7-2; abundance: many; j_gene: TRBJ2-5; CDR3aa: CASSRLAGQETQYF; CDR3nt: TGTGCCAGCAGTCGACTAGCGGGTCAGGAGACCCAGTACTTC
d_gene: .; len: 15; v_gene: TRBV12-3/TRBV12-4; abundance: many; j_gene: TRBJ1-3; CDR3aa: CASSPRRIVVDTIYF; CDR3nt: TGTGCCAGCAGCCCTCGGCGGATCGTCGTAGACACCATATATTTT
d_gene: .; len: 16; v_gene: TRBV9; abundance: .; j_gene: TRBJ2-7; CDR3aa: CASSVDGARSSYEQYF; CDR3nt: TGTGCCAGCAGCGTAGATGGAGCGCGTAGCTCCTACGAGCAGTACTTC
d_gene: .; len: 13; v_gene: TRBV7-3; abundance: .; j_gene: TRBJ1-6; CDR3aa: CASSFTGHSPLHF; CDR3nt: TGTGCCAGCAGCTTCACAGGGCATTCACCCCTCCACTTT